This T cell receptor beta chain was captured in a study of blood T cells in healthy people across ages. The CDR3 runs 16 residues. V shed 3 bases and J shed 2 bases, with 16 bases lying between them. Per the germline V gene, CDR1 is SEHNR and CDR2 is FQNEAQ (reference sequence). This clonotype was detected a few times. With a J-beta primer mix and a sample-barcoded 5' primer, a second PCR ran 7 to 11 cycles. TCRdb itself ran the 5' RACE reads through MiXCR, one entry per CDR3 protein. This table holds under 800,000 distinct CDR3 sequences, roughly 44% found once. The V and J genes are TRBV7-9 and TRBJ2-5, with D unclear. The sample comprised blood. The TCR originated in a woman aged 60-70 years in good health. DNA for the CDR3: TGTGCCAGCAGCTTTTCTTGGGCAGCTAATCAAGAGACCCAGTACTTC. Its protein is CASSFSWAANQETQYF.